The rows below give T cell receptor beta chains drawn from one sample of a study of Ad26.COV2.S vaccination and SARS-CoV-2 variants. Clones were sequenced by immunoSEQ multiplex PCR, and TCRdb holds only the in-frame ones, with some missing. The sample carries over 200,000 clones, roughly 88% recorded once. Source: peripheral blood, taken in a trial of Ad26.COV2.S vaccine versus placebo. All receptors derive from a person aged 18 to 65 who received the Ad26.COV2.S COVID-19 vaccine or a placebo. Each CDR3 is given without its conserved first and last residue. The order of the fields is J gene, V gene, CDR3 length, CDR3 protein.

>TRBJ2-3|TRBV28|14
ASSSSRGRETDTQY
>TRBJ1-1|TRBV11-2|12
ASSLAPENTEAF
>TRBJ1-5|TRBV30|12
ALGASMGNQPQH
>TRBJ2-1|TRBV18|12
ASSPLVSGREQF
>TRBJ2-3|TRBV7-9|12
ASSLRDQADTQY
>TRBJ2-7|TRBV10-2|13
ASSESGQGFYEQY
>TRBJ1-2|TRBV10-3|11
AIAEGQGHGYT
>TRBJ1-1|TRBV5-1|11
ASSQQTGREAF
>TRBJ2-3|TRBV13|13
ASTSGGVGTDTQY
>TRBJ2-1|TRBV5-1|12
ASSLVSPDNEQF